These 14 T cell receptor beta chains were all obtained from the same sample, sequenced in a study of T cells after yellow fever vaccination. TCRdb independently ran MiXCR on the 5' RACE reads; one entry per CDR3 protein. Among 300,000 to 450,000 distinct CDR3 sequences listed, about 8.3% were seen once. The sequenced sample was PBMCs, obtained about 49 days after the first yellow fever vaccination. The receptors derive from a man aged 18 to 29 who received the YFV17D yellow fever vaccine.

This chain joins TRBV6-5 and TRBJ2-7; 11 nucleotides match TRBD2. CDR3 length: 15 residues. Germline CDR1 MNHEY, CDR2 SVGAGI. After removal of 4 bases from V and 3 bases from J, the junction contained 5 bases not matched to a gene. CDR3 nucleotides: TGTGCCAGCAGTTCCGCTAGCGGGGGGTTCTACGAGCAGTACTTC. Its protein product is CASSSASGGFYEQYF.

This rearrangement joins TRBV18 to TRBJ2-5; TRBD1 matches 9 bases. The germline V gene has CDR1 KGHSH and CDR2 LQKENI. With 0 bases clipped from V and 4 bases from J, the junction kept 6 bases outside the gene matches. The CDR3 extends over 16 amino acids. The chain's CDR3 is CASSPPIGTGIETQYF. As DNA, the CDR3 is TGTGCCAGCTCACCACCTATCGGGACAGGGATAGAGACCCAGTACTTC.

The genes are TRBV20-1 and TRBJ2-7; D gene ambiguous. Germline CDR1 DFQATT, CDR2 SNEGSKA (reference sequence). CDR3 size: 12 residues. V lost 5 bases and J 0 bases, leaving 8 bases between the germline ends. The CDR3 DNA reads TGCAGTGCTTACGTGGTCTCCTACGAGCAGTACGTC. It encodes CSAYVVSYEQYV.

The V gene is TRBV6-2 or TRBV6-3, the J gene TRBJ2-3, with a tentative D call TRBD1 (6 bases). V gave up 3 bases and J gave up 2 bases, with 12 bases separating them. CDR1 MNHEY and CDR2 SVGEGT come from the germline V gene. The CDR3 contains 15 residues. The CDR3 loop reads CASSYIRGATDTQYF. CDR3 DNA sequence: TGTGCCAGCAGTTATATCAGGGGCGCCACAGATACGCAGTATTTT.

This clonotype has only a few counts. V usage is TRBV30 and J usage is TRBJ1-1; D call uncertain. The germline V and J ends were trimmed by 4 bases and 5 bases, with 11 bases remaining between them. The CDR3 is 12 residues long. CDR1 and CDR2 from the germline V gene are GTSNPN and SVGIG (reference sequence). The CDR3 spells CAWKEGWTEAFF. CDR3 nucleotides: TGTGCCTGGAAAGAGGGATGGACTGAAGCTTTCTTT.

This clonotype was seen a handful of times. The chain recombines TRBV27 with TRBJ2-7, with unresolved D. V gave up 10 bases and J gave up 2 bases, with 15 bases separating them. This CDR3 is built from 13 residues. Germline V gene lookup returns CDR1 MNHEY and CDR2 SMNVEV (reference sequence). The CDR3: CATRTTTAYEQYV. The CDR3 region has the DNA TGTGCCACTCGGACCACCACGGCCTACGAGCAGTACGTC.

This clonotype was found a few times. The chain uses TRBV7-2 and TRBJ2-1, with 11 bases identical to TRBD2. The V and J ends lost 5 bases and 4 bases, in that order; junction bases with no gene match: 4. CDR1 and CDR2 (germline): SGHTA, FQGNSA. The CDR3 spans 15 residues. CDR3 residues: CASSPLAGGYNEQFF. In nucleotides, the CDR3 is TGTGCCAGCAGCCCCCTAGCGGGGGGATACAATGAGCAGTTCTTC.

This clonotype was counted between two and nine times. V usage is TRBV3-1 and J usage is TRBJ1-5; tentatively, D is TRBD1 (5 bases). This CDR3 is built from 18 residues. Deletions cut 2 bases from V and 0 bases from J, with 17 bases between. Germline CDR1 and CDR2: LGHDT and YNNKEL (reference sequence). In nucleotides, the CDR3 is TGTGCCAGCAGCCAATCTATGGGGGGTTACTATAGCAATCAGCCCCAGCATTTT. It specifies CASSQSMGGYYSNQPQHF. The complete variable domain, with remaining parts taken from reference TRBV3-1 and TRBJ1-5, reads DTAVSQTPKYLVTQMGNDKSIKCEQNLGHDTMYWYKQDSKKFLKIMFSYNNKELIINETVPNRFSPKSPDKAHLNLHINSLELGDSAVYFCASSQSMGGYYSNQPQHFGDGTRLSIL.

The genes are TRBV4-2 and TRBJ2-1, with 14 positions matching TRBD2. The CDR3 is 17 residues long. Germline V gives CDR1 LGHNA, CDR2 YNFKEQ. The trim removed 1 base at V and 4 bases at J, leaving 3 bases unmatched. CDR3 sequence: CASSQGTSGGWYNEQFF. Written as DNA, the CDR3 is TGTGCCAGCAGCCAAGGGACTAGCGGGGGGTGGTACAATGAGCAGTTCTTC.

The CDR3 DNA follows: TGCGCCAGCAGCTTACTCCCAGGGGTTCCGAATCAGCCCCAGCATTTT. It codes for CASSLLPGVPNQPQHF. V is TRBV5-1 and J is TRBJ1-5; a weak D match, TRBD1 (6 bases). Deletions cut 2 bases from V and 4 bases from J, with 16 bases between. This CDR3 spans 16 amino acids. CDR1 and CDR2 (germline): SGHRS, YFSETQ.

The CDR3 protein is CSVFFEGDTEAFF. The CDR3 DNA reads as TGCAGCGTTTTTTTTGAAGGGGACACTGAAGCTTTCTTT. The chain is built from TRBV29-1 and TRBJ1-1; D may be TRBD1 (5 bases). Germline V gives CDR1 SQVTM, CDR2 ANQGSEA. V lost 5 bases to trimming and J lost 3 bases, with 13 bases between them. The CDR3 covers 13 residues.

This clonotype was seen more than once but under ten times. The J gene is TRBJ2-1, the V gene TRBV20-1, with D unclear. This CDR3 has 15 residues. Trimming cost V 1 base and J 0 bases, with 10 bases left between them. The germline gives CDR1 DFQATT, CDR2 SNEGSKA (reference sequence). CDR3 loop: CSARGLQSSYNEQFF. The DNA of the CDR3 is TGCAGTGCTAGAGGACTCCAGAGCTCCTACAATGAGCAGTTCTTC.

This clonotype has just a few counts. The chain couples TRBV23-1 to TRBJ1-4, with TRBD1 as a possible D gene (5 bases). TRBV23-1 is an ORF; its function is uncertain. Trimming took off 1 base at V and 5 bases at J, with 14 bases between the two ends. CDR3 size: 16 residues. The CDR3 DNA reads as TGCGCCAGCAGTCAATTTCCGTGGGACCTAAATGAAAAACTGTTTTTT. Amino acids: CASSQFPWDLNEKLFF.

This clonotype was observed a handful of times. V is TRBV5-5 and J is TRBJ1-5, with TRBD1 matching 8 bases. The CDR3 runs to 15 residues. Trimming cost V 4 bases and J 5 bases; bases outside gene matches: 8. Looked up from germline, CDR1 is SGHKS and CDR2 is YYEKEE (reference sequence). The CDR3, as DNA: TGTGCCAGCAGCAGACGGACAGGGTTCGATCAGCCCCAGCATTTT. Amino acid sequence: CASSRRTGFDQPQHF.